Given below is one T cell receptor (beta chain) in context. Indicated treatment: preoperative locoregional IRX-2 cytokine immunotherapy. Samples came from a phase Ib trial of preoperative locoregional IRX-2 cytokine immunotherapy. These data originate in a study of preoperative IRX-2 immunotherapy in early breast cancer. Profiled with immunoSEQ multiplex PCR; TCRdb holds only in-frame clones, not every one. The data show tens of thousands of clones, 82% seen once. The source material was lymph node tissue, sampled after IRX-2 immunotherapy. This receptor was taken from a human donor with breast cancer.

CDR3 DNA sequence: TGTGCCAGCAGTGAGCGGGGTTATAACTATGGCTACACCTTC. Residues: CASSERGYNYGYTF. The chain combines TRBV9 with TRBJ1-2; D gene ambiguous. Trimming stripped 5 bases from V and 1 base from J, with 12 bases between. The CDR3 is 14 residues long. Germline CDR1 reads SGDLS; CDR2 reads YYNGEE. The full variable domain, its missing parts supplied by reference TRBV9 and TRBJ1-2, is DSGVTQTPKHLITATGQRVTLRCSPRSGDLSVYWYQQSLDQGLQFLIQYYNGEERAKGNILERFSAQQFPDLHSELNLSSLELGDSALYFCASSERGYNYGYTFGSGTRLTVV.